This TCR beta chain came from a study of blood T cell repertoires in COVID-19. The protocol was immunoSEQ multiplex PCR, while the TCRdb copy is restricted to in-frame clones and leaves out a portion. The table has fewer than 100,000 clones, 91% seen once. This clone was detected once. CDR3 length: 14 amino acids. V was clipped by 11 bases and J by 7 bases; unmatched bases: 9. Germline values: CDR1 LNHDA, CDR2 SQIVND (reference sequence). Sequencing input: peripheral blood. This sequence originates from a woman between 50 and 59 years old in a cohort sampled during active COVID-19. The chain is built from TRBV19 and TRBJ1-4; 11 bases are a match to TRBD1. The CDR3 DNA sequence: TGTGCCTCCCGGGAGGGGACAGGGGGTGAAAAACTGTTTTTT. As protein: CASREGTGGEKLFF.